The next 21 T cell receptor beta chains were all read from a single sample in a study of blood T cell repertoires in COVID-19. TCRdb's copy holds only in-frame clones and misses some; the assay was immunoSEQ multiplex PCR. This table holds under 350,000 clones, around 89% found once. The sequenced sample was peripheral blood. The source is a man aged 35 to 55 with acute or convalescent COVID-19.

The chain carries TRBV12-5 and TRBJ1-1, with D unresolved. The germline CDR1 and CDR2 sequences are LGHNT and FRNRAP. This CDR3 comprises 14 residues. Trimming pared 0 bases from V and 7 bases from J, leaving 12 bases between. The CDR3 region has the DNA TGTGCTAGTGGTTTGGTAGGAGGACGGGATGAAGCTTTCTTT. It codes for CASGLVGGRDEAFF. The full variable domain, completed using reference TRBV12-5 and TRBJ1-1, is DARVTQTPRHKVTEMGQEVTMRCQPILGHNTVFWYRQTMMQGLELLAYFRNRAPLDDSGMPKDRFSAEMPDATLATLKIQPSEPRDSAVYFCASGLVGGRDEAFFGQGTRLTVV.

The CDR3 DNA reads TGCGCCAGCAGTGACAGAATAGCGGGGGGTCAGAATGAGCAGTTCTTC. Translating gives CASSDRIAGGQNEQFF. The chain couples TRBV10-2 to TRBJ2-1; 10 bases agree with TRBD2. The germline V gene has CDR1 WSHSY and CDR2 SAAADI. The CDR3 extends over 16 amino acids. J gave up 7 bases and V 3 bases, and 9 bases lay outside the gene matches.

Of note for this clone: One end of the junction varies from germline; a read error may be responsible. J is TRBJ1-1 and V is TRBV5-1, with a weak D call TRBD1 (5 bases). The CDR3 spans 16 residues. Germline CDR1 and CDR2: SGHRS and YFSETQ. For the CDR3, the DNA is TGCGCCAGCAGCTTGGGTCGTGGGGGAGGGAACTCTGAAGCTTTCTTT. It yields the protein CASSLGRGGGNSEAFF.

The rearrangement uses TRBV19 and TRBJ1-4; a possible D gene is TRBD1 (5 bases). The CDR3 extends over 13 amino acids. V was pared by 5 bases and J by 7 bases, with 11 bases between. The germline gives CDR1 LNHDA, CDR2 SQIVND (reference sequence). The CDR3 reads CASSFGGGEKLFF. The CDR3, as DNA: TGTGCCAGTAGTTTCGGGGGAGGTGAAAAACTGTTTTTT.

The chain has TRBV24-1 and TRBJ2-1; 10 bases match TRBD1. Trimming at V came to 5 bases and at J to 3 bases, leaving 6 bases not matched to a gene. The CDR3 consists of 16 residues. The germline V gene has CDR1 KGHDR and CDR2 SFDVKD. The CDR3 region has the DNA TGTGCCACCAGTGGGAGGGACAGGGGAGACTACAATGAGCAGTTCTTC. It translates to CATSGRDRGDYNEQFF.

In this sample, this clone turned up a few times. DNA of the CDR3: TGTGCCAGCAGTTACGGGACTAGCTGCACAGATACGCAGTATTTT. This translates into CASSYGTSCTDTQYF. The chain joins TRBV6-7 to TRBJ2-3, with 9 nucleotides matching TRBD2. TRBV6-7 is marked as an open reading frame, function uncertain. The ends lost 2 bases at V and 1 base at J; junction bases unmatched: 1. The CDR3 runs 15 residues.

This clone showed up just a few times. The chain links TRBV6-4 to TRBJ2-1; TRBD2 agrees at 7 bases. This CDR3 comprises 14 residues. V lost 8 bases and J lost 5; bases outside the gene matches: 9. CDR1 and CDR2 (germline): MRHNA, SNTAGT. This CDR3 reads CASYLSGTNNEQFF. DNA of the CDR3: TGTGCCAGCTACCTGAGTGGGACTAACAATGAGCAGTTCTTC.

V is TRBV7-2 and J is TRBJ1-2; D gene uncertain. Germline-derived CDR1 and CDR2 are SGHTA and FQGNSA. The CDR3 totals 16 residues. V lost 4 bases and J 1 base, leaving 16 bases between the germline ends. The CDR3, as DNA: TGTGCCAGCAGCTCTCCCCCGGCGGCCGATAACTATGGCTACACCTTC. Its translation: CASSSPPAADNYGYTF. Variable domain in full (rest from reference TRBV7-2 and TRBJ1-2): GAGVSQSPSNKVTEKGKDVELRCDPISGHTALYWYRQSLGQGLEFLIYFQGNSAPDKSGLPSDRFSAERTGGSVSTLTIQRTQQEDSAVYLCASSSPPAADNYGYTFGSGTRLTVV.

This chain uses TRBV5-1 with TRBJ2-1, with D perhaps TRBD1 (6 bases). The CDR3 has 15 amino acids. The ends were cut back, 0 bases at V and 6 bases at J, with 13 bases in the middle. The germline V gene has CDR1 SGHRS and CDR2 YFSETQ. CDR3 sequence (DNA): TGCGCCAGCAGCTTGGGCCCAGGGGAAAGCAATGAGCAGTTCTTC. Amino acid sequence: CASSLGPGESNEQFF.

The chain couples TRBV30 to TRBJ2-1, with 13 bases matching TRBD2. Germline CDR1 is GTSNPN and CDR2 is SVGIG (reference sequence). This CDR3 is 15 amino acids long. With 6 bases clipped from V and 4 bases from J, the junction kept 6 bases outside the gene matches. CDR3 sequence: CACSRTSGGYNEQFF. The CDR3 DNA reads as TGTGCCTGCAGCCGGACTAGCGGGGGATACAATGAGCAGTTCTTC.

The V gene is TRBV5-1, the J gene TRBJ1-1; a possible D gene is TRBD1 (6 bases). This CDR3 region has 15 residues. The germline gives CDR1 SGHRS, CDR2 YFSETQ. V was clipped by 0 bases and J by 1 base, with 10 bases between them. The CDR3 region has the DNA TGCGCCAGCAGCTTGGGGGGACACCCGAACACTGAAGCTTTCTTT. Its translation is CASSLGGHPNTEAFF. The full variable domain, rest sourced from reference TRBV5-1 and TRBJ1-1, is KAGVTQTPRYLIKTRGQQVTLSCSPISGHRSVSWYQQTPGQGLQFLFEYFSETQRNKGNFPGRFSGRQFSNSRSEMNVSTLELGDSALYLCASSLGGHPNTEAFFGQGTRLTVV.

This chain uses TRBV6-5 with TRBJ1-1, with a weak D call TRBD1 (6 bases). This CDR3 is 12 amino acids long. The ends were cut back, 6 bases at V and 3 bases at J, with 8 bases in the middle. Germline V lookup: CDR1 MNHEY, CDR2 SVGAGI. Here the CDR3 DNA reads TGTGCCAGCAGGGGGGCGTACACTGAAGCTTTCTTT. This sequence encodes CASRGAYTEAFF.

This clone came up once. The chain couples TRBV11-3 to TRBJ2-7; weak D call: TRBD1 (5 bases). Trimming removed 3 bases at V and 0 bases at J, with 6 bases between. CDR3 length: 13 residues. Germline V CDR1 and CDR2: SGHNT, YENEEA. The CDR3, as DNA: TGTGCCAGCAGCTTGGACAACTCCTACGAGCAGTACTTC. Translated: CASSLDNSYEQYF.

The table lists this clone with a count of one. The gene calls are TRBV6-5 and TRBJ2-1, with D possibly matching TRBD1 (7 bases). The V gene lost 8 bases and the J gene lost 4 bases, with 15 bases spanning the gap. The length of the CDR3 is 14 residues. Germline CDR1 and CDR2: MNHEY and SVGAGI. CDR3 in amino acids: CASASQGGYNEQFF. In DNA, the CDR3 is TGTGCCAGCGCCAGCCAGGGGGGTTACAATGAGCAGTTCTTC.

This rearrangement joins TRBV11-2 to TRBJ2-3; D gene unclear. The CDR3 covers 11 residues. CDR1 SGHAT and CDR2 FQNNGV come from the germline V gene. Trimming left V 5 bases short and J 5 bases short, with 5 bases between. The CDR3 nucleotides are TGTGCCAGCAGCCCCCTAGATACGCAGTATTTT. Its translation: CASSPLDTQYF. The entire variable domain, with the rest obtained from reference TRBV11-2 and TRBJ2-3, is as follows: EAGVAQSPRYKIIEKRQSVAFWCNPISGHATLYWYQQILGQGPKLLIQFQNNGVVDDSQLPKDRFSAERLKGVDSTLKIQPAKLEDSAVYLCASSPLDTQYFGPGTRLTVL.

This sequence joins TRBV18 and TRBJ1-2; D might be TRBD1 (6 bases). The V and J ends lost 6 bases and 4 bases respectively, with 18 bases between them. From germline, CDR1 is KGHSH and CDR2 LQKENI. The CDR3 spans 15 residues. The DNA of the CDR3 is TGTGCCAGCTCTCCGGCCGGACAGACGACCTATGGCTACACCTTC. It is translated as CASSPAGQTTYGYTF.

This clone was picked up a small number of times. The gene calls are TRBV6-5 and TRBJ2-7, with 7 bases lining up with TRBD1. Germline V lookup: CDR1 MNHEY, CDR2 SVGAGI. V gave up 2 bases and J gave up 4 bases; unmatched junction bases: 2. The CDR3 spans 13 residues. For the CDR3, the DNA is TGTGCCAGCAGTTACCGACAGGGATACGAGCAGTACTTC. Amino acid sequence: CASSYRQGYEQYF.

The chain is built from TRBV2 and TRBJ1-4; no reliable D call. V was pared by 2 bases and J by 10 bases, with 5 bases between. CDR1 is SNHLY and CDR2 is FYNNEI in the germline V gene. This CDR3 spans 11 amino acids. The CDR3 loop is CASSEIGKLFF. The CDR3 DNA sequence: TGTGCCAGCAGTGAAATCGGAAAACTGTTTTTT.

The CDR3 nucleotides read TGTGCCAGCAGCCAAAAGACAGGGTGGAGTAATTCACCCCTCCACTTT. It is translated as CASSQKTGWSNSPLHF. This chain uses TRBV4-2 with TRBJ1-6, with TRBD1 matching 7 bases. This CDR3 spans 16 amino acids. V lost 2 bases and J lost 6; bases outside the gene matches: 7. The germline CDR1 and CDR2 sequences are LGHNA and YNFKEQ.

Concerning this clone: Different DNA sequences within this sample yield the same CDR3. The V and J genes are TRBV6-1 and TRBJ1-2, with D possibly TRBD1 on 5 matching bases. CDR1 is MNHNS and CDR2 is SASEGT in the germline V gene. V lost 0 bases and J 4 bases, leaving 6 bases between the germline ends. The CDR3 spans 13 residues. The CDR3 coding sequence is TGTGCCAGCAGTGAAGCGGGGCTCTATGGCTACACCTTC. Its protein product is CASSEAGLYGYTF.

The V and J genes are TRBV7-8 and TRBJ1-2; TRBD1 aligns across 8 bases. With V trimmed by 3 bases and J by 7 bases, 7 bases remained unmatched. CDR3 length: 14 residues. Germline CDR1 and CDR2: SGHVS and FQNEAQ. The CDR3 sequence is CASSLDRVPGGYTF. The CDR3 coding sequence is TGTGCCAGCAGCTTGGACAGGGTTCCGGGTGGCTACACCTTC.